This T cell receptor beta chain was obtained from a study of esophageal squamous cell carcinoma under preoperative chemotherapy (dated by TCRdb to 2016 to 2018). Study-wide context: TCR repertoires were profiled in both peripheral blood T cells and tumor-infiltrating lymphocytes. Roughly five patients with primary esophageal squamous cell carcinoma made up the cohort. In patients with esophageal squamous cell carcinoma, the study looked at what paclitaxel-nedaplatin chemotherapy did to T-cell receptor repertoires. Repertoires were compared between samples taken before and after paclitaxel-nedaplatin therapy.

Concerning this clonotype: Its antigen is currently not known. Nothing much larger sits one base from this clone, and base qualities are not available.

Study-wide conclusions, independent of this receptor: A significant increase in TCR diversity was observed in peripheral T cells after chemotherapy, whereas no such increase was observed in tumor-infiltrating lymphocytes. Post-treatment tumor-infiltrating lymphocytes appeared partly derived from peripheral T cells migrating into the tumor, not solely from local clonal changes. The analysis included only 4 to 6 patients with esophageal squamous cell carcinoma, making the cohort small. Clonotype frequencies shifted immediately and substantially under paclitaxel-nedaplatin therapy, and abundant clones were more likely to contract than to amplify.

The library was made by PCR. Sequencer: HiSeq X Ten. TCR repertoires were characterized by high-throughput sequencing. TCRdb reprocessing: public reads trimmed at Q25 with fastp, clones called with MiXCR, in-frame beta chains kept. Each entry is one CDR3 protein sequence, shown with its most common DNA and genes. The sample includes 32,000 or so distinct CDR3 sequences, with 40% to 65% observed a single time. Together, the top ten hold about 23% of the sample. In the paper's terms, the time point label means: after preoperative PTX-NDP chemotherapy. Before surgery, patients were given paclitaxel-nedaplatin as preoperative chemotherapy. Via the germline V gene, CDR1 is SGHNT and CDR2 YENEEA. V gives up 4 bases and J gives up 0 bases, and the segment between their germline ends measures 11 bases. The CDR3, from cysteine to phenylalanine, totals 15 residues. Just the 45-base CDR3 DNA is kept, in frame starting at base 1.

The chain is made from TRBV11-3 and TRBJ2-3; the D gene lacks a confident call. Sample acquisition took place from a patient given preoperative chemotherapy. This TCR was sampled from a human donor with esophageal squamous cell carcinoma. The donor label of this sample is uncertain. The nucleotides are TGTGCCAGCAGCTCGGACCGTCGTAGCACAGATACGCAGTATTTT. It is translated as CASSSDRRSTDTQYF.